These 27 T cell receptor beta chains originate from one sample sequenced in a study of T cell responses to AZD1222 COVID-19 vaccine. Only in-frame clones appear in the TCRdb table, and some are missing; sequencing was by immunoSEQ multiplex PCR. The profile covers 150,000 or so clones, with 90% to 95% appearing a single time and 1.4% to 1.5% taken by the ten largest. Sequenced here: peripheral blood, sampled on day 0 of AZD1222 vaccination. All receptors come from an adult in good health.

The CDR3 sequence: CASSFPRETIGTLHF. As DNA, the CDR3 is TGTGCCAGCAGTTTTCCCCGGGAAACAATCGGCACCCTCCACTTT. The chain carries TRBV28 and TRBJ1-6, with D unclear. The V and J ends lost 3 bases and 14 bases respectively, with 20 bases between them. Germline CDR1 reads MDHEN; CDR2 reads SYDVKM. CDR3 length: 15 residues.

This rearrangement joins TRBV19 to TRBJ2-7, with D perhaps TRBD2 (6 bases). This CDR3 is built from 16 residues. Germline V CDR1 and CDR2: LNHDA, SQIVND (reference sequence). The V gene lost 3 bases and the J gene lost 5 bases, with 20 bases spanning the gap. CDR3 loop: CASSMEAGPGGDEQYF. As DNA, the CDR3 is TGTGCCAGTAGTATGGAGGCGGGACCCGGGGGAGACGAGCAGTACTTC.

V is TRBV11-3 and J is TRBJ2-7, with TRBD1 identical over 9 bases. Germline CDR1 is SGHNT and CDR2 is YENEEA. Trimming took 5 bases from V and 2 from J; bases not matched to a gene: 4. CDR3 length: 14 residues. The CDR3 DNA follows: TGTGCCAGCAGCCACCGGGACAGGGCCTACGAGCAGTACTTC. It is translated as CASSHRDRAYEQYF.

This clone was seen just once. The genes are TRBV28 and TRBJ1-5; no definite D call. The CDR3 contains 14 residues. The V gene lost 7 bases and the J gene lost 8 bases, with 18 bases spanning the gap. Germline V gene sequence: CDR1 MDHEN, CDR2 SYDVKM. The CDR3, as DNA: TGTGCCAGCACCCTGGCAGGCGGCAGCGAGCCCCAGCATTTT. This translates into CASTLAGGSEPQHF.

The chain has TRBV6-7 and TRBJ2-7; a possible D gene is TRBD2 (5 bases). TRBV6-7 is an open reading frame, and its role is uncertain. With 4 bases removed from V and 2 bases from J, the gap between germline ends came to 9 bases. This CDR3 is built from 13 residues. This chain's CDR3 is CASSWTLAYEQYF. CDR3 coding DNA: TGTGCCAGCAGTTGGACTTTAGCCTACGAGCAGTACTTC.

Here the CDR3 DNA reads TGTGCCAGCAGCCAAGAGGGTTTCGCGGGGCGCGGTTTCATCGAGCAGTACTTC. Translated: CASSQEGFAGRGFIEQYF. The chain uses TRBV3-1 (or the pseudogene TRBV3-2) and TRBJ2-7, with D possibly being TRBD2 (6 bases). This CDR3 is built from 18 residues. Germline V gene lookup returns CDR1 LGHDT and CDR2 YNNKEL (reference sequence). The V end lost 0 bases, the J end lost 6 bases, and 24 bases lay between the germline ends.

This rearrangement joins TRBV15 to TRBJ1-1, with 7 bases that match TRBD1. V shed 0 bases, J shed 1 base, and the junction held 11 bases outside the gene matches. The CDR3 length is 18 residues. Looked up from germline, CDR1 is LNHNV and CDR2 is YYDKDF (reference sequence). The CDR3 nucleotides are TGTGCCACCAGCAGAGATCGATACGCCGGGACAGAGAACACTGAAGCTTTCTTT. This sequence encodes CATSRDRYAGTENTEAFF.

The CDR3 coding sequence is TGTGCCAGCAGTTTATCCCCAAGTAGCAATCAGCCCCAGCATTTT. It yields the protein CASSLSPSSNQPQHF. V is TRBV2 and J is TRBJ1-5; D is undetermined. Germline V gene lookup returns CDR1 SNHLY and CDR2 FYNNEI. The CDR3 consists of 15 residues. Trimming took 5 bases from V and 0 from J, leaving 11 bases between them.

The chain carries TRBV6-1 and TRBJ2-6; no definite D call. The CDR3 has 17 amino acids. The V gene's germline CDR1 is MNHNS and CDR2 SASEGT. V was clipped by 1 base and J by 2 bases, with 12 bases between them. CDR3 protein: CASSEEMGFPGANVLTF. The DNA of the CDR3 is TGTGCCAGCAGTGAAGAAATGGGGTTCCCTGGGGCCAACGTCCTGACTTTC.

The CDR3 DNA reads TGTGCCAGCAGTCCCATGATGTGGGGGGCCTCAGTCGGGGAGCTGTTTTTT. Translating gives CASSPMMWGASVGELFF. The chain recombines TRBV7-9 with TRBJ2-2, with D perhaps given as TRBD1 or TRBD2 (6 bases each). Trimming shortened V by 6 bases and J by 7 bases, and 24 bases separated the two germline ends. Germline CDR1 reads SEHNR; CDR2 reads FQNEAQ (reference sequence). This CDR3 has 17 residues.

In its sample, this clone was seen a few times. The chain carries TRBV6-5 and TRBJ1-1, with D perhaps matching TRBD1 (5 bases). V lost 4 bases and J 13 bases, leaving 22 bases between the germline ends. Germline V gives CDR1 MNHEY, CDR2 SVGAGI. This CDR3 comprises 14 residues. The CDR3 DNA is TGTGCCAGCAGTTCCCCGTGGGGGACCGAGTGGGTTTTCTTT. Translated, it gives CASSSPWGTEWVFF.

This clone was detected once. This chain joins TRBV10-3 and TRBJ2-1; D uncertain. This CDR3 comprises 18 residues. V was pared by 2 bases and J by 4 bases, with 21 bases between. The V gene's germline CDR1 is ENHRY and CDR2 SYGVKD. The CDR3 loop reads CAISEGNSGRPHYNEQFF. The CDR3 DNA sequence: TGTGCCATCAGTGAGGGGAACAGTGGCCGGCCTCATTACAATGAGCAGTTCTTC.

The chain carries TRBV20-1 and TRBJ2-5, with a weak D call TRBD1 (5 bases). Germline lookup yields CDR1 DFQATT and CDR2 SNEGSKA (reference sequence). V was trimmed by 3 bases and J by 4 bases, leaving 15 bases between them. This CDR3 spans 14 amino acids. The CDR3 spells CSASRRQGGETQYF. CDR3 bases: TGCAGTGCTAGTAGGCGTCAGGGTGGAGAGACCCAGTACTTC.

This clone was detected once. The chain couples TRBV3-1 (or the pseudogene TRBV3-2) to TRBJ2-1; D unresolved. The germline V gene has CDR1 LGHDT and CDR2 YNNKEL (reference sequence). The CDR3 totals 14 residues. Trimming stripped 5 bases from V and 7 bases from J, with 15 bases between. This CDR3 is CASSNSVEFNEQFF. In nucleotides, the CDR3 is TGTGCCAGCAGCAACTCTGTGGAATTTAATGAGCAGTTCTTC.

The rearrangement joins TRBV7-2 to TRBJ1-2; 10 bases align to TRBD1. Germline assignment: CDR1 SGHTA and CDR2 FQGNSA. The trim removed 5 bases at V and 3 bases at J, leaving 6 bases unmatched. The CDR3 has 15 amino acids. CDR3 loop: CASSLGDRGDYGYTF. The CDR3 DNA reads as TGTGCCAGCAGCCTGGGGGACAGGGGCGACTATGGCTACACCTTC.

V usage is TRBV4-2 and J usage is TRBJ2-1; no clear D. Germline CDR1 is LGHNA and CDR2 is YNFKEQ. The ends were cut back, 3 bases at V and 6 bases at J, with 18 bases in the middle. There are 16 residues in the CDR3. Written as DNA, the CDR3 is TGTGCCAGCAGCCAGTCCGGACCAGCCATCTCCAATGAGCAGTTCTTC. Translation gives CASSQSGPAISNEQFF.

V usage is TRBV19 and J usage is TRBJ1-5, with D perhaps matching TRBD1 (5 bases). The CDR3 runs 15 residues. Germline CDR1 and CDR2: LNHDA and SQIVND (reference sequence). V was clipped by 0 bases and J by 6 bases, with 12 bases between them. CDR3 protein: CASSIEGRVGQPQHF. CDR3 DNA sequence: TGTGCCAGTAGTATAGAAGGCAGGGTCGGTCAGCCCCAGCATTTT.

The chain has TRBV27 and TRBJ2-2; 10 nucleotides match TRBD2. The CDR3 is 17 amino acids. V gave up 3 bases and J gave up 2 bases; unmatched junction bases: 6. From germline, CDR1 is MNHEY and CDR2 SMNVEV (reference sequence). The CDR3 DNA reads TGTGCCAGCAGTTTCCATCCTAGCGGGGGTAACACCGGGGAGCTGTTTTTT. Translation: CASSFHPSGGNTGELFF.

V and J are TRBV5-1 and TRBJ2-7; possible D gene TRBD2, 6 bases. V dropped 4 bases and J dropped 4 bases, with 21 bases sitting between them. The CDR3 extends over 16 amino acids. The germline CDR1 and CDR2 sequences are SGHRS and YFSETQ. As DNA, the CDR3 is TGCGCCAGCAGCCCAACTGGGACTTTGGGACTTTACGAGCAGTACTTC. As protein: CASSPTGTLGLYEQYF.

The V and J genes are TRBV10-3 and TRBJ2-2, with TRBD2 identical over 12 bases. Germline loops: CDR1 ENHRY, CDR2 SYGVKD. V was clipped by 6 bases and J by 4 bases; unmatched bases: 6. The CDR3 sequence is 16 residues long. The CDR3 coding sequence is TGTGCCATCAGCCCGACTAGCGGGGGAAGCACCGGGGAGCTGTTTTTT. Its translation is CAISPTSGGSTGELFF.

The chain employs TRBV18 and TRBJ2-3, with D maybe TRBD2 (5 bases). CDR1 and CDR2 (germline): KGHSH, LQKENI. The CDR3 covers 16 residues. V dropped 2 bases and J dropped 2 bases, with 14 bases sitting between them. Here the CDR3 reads CASSPKTWEITDTQYF. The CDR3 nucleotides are TGTGCCAGCTCACCAAAGACATGGGAGATCACAGATACGCAGTATTTT.

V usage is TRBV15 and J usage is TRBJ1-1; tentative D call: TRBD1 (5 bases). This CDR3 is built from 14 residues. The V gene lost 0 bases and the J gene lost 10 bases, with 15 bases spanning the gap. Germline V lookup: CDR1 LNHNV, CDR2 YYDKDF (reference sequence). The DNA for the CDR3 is TGTGCCACCAGCAGAGATCCGGCAGGGAATTCAGCTTTCTTT. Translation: CATSRDPAGNSAFF.

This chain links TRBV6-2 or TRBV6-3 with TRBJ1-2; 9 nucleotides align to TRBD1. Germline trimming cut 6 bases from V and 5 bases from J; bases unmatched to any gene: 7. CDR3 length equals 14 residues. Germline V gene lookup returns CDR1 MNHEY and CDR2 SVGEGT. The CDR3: CASSGGQGRYGYTF. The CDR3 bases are TGTGCCAGCAGCGGGGGACAGGGACGGTATGGCTACACCTTC.

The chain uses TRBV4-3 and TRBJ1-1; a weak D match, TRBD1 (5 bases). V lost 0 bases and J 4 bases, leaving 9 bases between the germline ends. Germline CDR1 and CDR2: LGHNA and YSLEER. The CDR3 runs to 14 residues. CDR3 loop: CASSQERTSTEAFF. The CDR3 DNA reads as TGCGCCAGCAGCCAAGAGCGGACAAGCACTGAAGCTTTCTTT.

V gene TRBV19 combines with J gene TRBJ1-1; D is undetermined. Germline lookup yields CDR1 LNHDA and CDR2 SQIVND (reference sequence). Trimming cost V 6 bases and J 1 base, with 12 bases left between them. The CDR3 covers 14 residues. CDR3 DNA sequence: TGTGCCAGTAGATGGGGTCAGACGAACACTGAAGCTTTCTTT. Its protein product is CASRWGQTNTEAFF.

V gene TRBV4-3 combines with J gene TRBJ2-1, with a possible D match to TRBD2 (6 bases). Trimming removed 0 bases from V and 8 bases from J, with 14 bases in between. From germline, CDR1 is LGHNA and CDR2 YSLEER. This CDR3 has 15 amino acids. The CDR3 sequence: CASSQDGGFGDEQFF. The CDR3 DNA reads TGCGCCAGCAGCCAAGATGGAGGGTTCGGCGATGAGCAGTTCTTC.

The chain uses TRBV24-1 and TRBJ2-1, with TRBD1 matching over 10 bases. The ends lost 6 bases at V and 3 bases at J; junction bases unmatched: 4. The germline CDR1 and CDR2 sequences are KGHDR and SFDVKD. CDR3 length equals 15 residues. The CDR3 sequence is CATSWRTGGYNEQFF. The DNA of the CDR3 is TGTGCCACCAGTTGGAGGACAGGGGGCTACAATGAGCAGTTCTTC.